The clone carrying this T cell receptor (beta chain) was detected only a few times. Study processing details: Estimation of nucleated cell counts was performed using reference gene primer amplification. Some clones are missing from TCRdb's copy, which holds only in-frame ones; the method was immunoSEQ multiplex PCR. The DNA was the basis for D and trimming; V, J and clone size are from that table. The sample consists of a few hundred thousand clones, approximately 84% of them appearing once. The data belong to a study of blood T cell repertoires in COVID-19. J was trimmed by 5 bases and V by 6 bases; bases with no gene match: 11. This CDR3 contains 15 residues. Germline-derived CDR1 and CDR2 are MDHEN and SYDVKM.

The sequenced material came from peripheral blood. The chain carries TRBV28 and TRBJ2-7, with 9 bases lining up with TRBD1. This sequence originates from a man in his forties or fifties who had recovered from COVID-19. The CDR3 coding sequence is TGTGCCAGCAGGCGCCCGGGACAGGGCGCCCACGAGCAGTACTTC. Its protein product is CASRRPGQGAHEQYF.